Below are 9 T cell receptor beta chains sequenced from a single sample in a study of response to subunit inactivated influenza vaccine. TCRdb re-called the RT-PCR reads with MiXCR, one entry per CDR3 protein. The sample has about 520,000 distinct CDR3 sequences, under 8.5% seen once. The specimen comprised PBMCs from blood, sampled around 2 years after vaccination. The receptors were sampled from a man between 50 and 70 years old who received an inactivated influenza vaccine.

This clonotype was detected ten times or more. The chain employs TRBV3-1 and TRBJ2-7; 10 bases are shared with TRBD2. There are 16 residues in the CDR3. The V and J ends lost 5 bases and 1 base, in that order; junction bases with no gene match: 8. The V gene's germline CDR1 is LGHDT and CDR2 YNNKEL (reference sequence). CDR3 DNA: TGTGCCAGCAGCGACGTCGCTAGCGGGGGTTCCTACGAGCAGTACTTC. It is translated as CASSDVASGGSYEQYF.

The chain recombines TRBV7-8 with TRBJ2-3, with 8 bases matching TRBD2. The V segment lost 5 bases and the J segment 4 bases; nucleotides outside the gene matches: 5. CDR3 length equals 14 residues. CDR1 is SGHVS and CDR2 is FQNEAQ in the germline V gene. CDR3 loop: CASSISGIADTQYF. CDR3 nucleotide sequence: TGTGCCAGCAGCATTAGCGGGATCGCAGATACGCAGTATTTT.

This clonotype came up a few times. DNA for the CDR3: TGTGCCAGCTCTAGGGGTCGAGATTCACCCCTCCACTTT. Translated, it gives CASSRGRDSPLHF. The rearrangement joins TRBV12-3 or TRBV12-4 to TRBJ1-6; weak D call: TRBD1 (5 bases). Trimming removed 8 bases at V and 8 bases at J, with 13 bases between. This CDR3 has 13 amino acids.

This clonotype was picked up many times. The chain uses TRBV6-1 and TRBJ2-1, with D tentatively TRBD1 (6 bases). V lost 5 bases and J lost 7, with 12 bases in between. The CDR3 totals 13 residues. CDR1 is MNHNS and CDR2 is SASEGT in the germline V gene. CDR3 amino acids: CASSPLQGNEQFF. The CDR3 DNA is TGTGCCAGCAGTCCCCTACAGGGAAATGAGCAGTTCTTC.

This clonotype came up a few times. This sequence joins TRBV3-1 and TRBJ1-5; a weak D match, TRBD1 (5 bases). From germline, CDR1 is LGHDT and CDR2 YNNKEL (reference sequence). V dropped 3 bases and J dropped 6 bases, with 15 bases sitting between them. The CDR3 length is 15 residues. CDR3 sequence (DNA): TGTGCCAGCAGCCAGAGGGGAGATGTCGGTCAGCCCCAGCATTTT. Protein: CASSQRGDVGQPQHF.

This clonotype was seen a handful of times. V is TRBV10-3 and J is TRBJ2-7, with 11 bases fitting TRBD2. Germline V gives CDR1 ENHRY, CDR2 SYGVKD. Trimming removed 6 bases from V and 1 base from J; junction bases left unmatched: 5. The CDR3 is 15 residues long. CDR3 sequence: CAIRRLAGRSYEQYF. The DNA of the CDR3 is TGTGCCATCAGACGACTAGCGGGACGTTCCTACGAGCAGTACTTC.

V usage is TRBV4-2 and J usage is TRBJ1-4; 9 nucleotides agree with TRBD1. V lost 0 bases, J lost 6 bases, and 8 bases stayed unmatched. The V gene's germline CDR1 is LGHNA and CDR2 YNFKEQ. There are 17 residues in the CDR3. The CDR3 loop is CASSQDRDREGDEKLFF. CDR3 nucleotide sequence: TGTGCCAGCAGCCAAGATCGGGACAGGGAAGGAGATGAAAAACTGTTTTTT.

The V and J genes are TRBV30 and TRBJ2-3, with D unclear. From germline, CDR1 is GTSNPN and CDR2 SVGIG (reference sequence). V was clipped by 0 bases and J by 4 bases, with 23 bases between them. The CDR3 runs 18 residues. CDR3 residues: CAWSVRYDLDALADTQYF. The DNA of the CDR3 is TGTGCCTGGAGTGTTCGTTACGATCTCGACGCCCTCGCAGATACGCAGTATTTT.

This sequence joins TRBV28 and TRBJ2-1, with D unclear. Germline values: CDR1 MDHEN, CDR2 SYDVKM. The CDR3 consists of 12 residues. The ends were cut back, 11 bases at V and 7 bases at J, with 15 bases in the middle. CDR3: CASAGLGNEQFF. CDR3 coding DNA: TGTGCCTCAGCAGGTTTGGGGAATGAGCAGTTCTTC.